The 14 T cell receptor beta chains reported below all come from one sample, sequenced in a study of cytomegalovirus exposure and HLA in healthy donors. Use of 60 Vbeta and 13 Jbeta primers characterized the PCR. Some clones are missing from TCRdb's copy, which holds only in-frame ones; the method was immunoSEQ multiplex PCR. In the table there are roughly 100,000 clones, roughly 80% of which are singletons. Input material: PBMCs. All receptors derive from a man aged 45 to 65 in good health and CMV-seropositive.

The V and J genes are TRBV7-8 and TRBJ2-2; TRBD2 matches 7 bases. Trimming cost V 7 bases and J 4 bases; bases outside gene matches: 12. This CDR3 comprises 16 residues. The germline gives CDR1 SGHVS, CDR2 FQNEAQ. The CDR3 here is CASILLGGRVTGELFF. CDR3 nucleotide sequence: TGTGCCAGCATCCTCCTGGGCGGGAGAGTCACCGGGGAGCTGTTTTTT. Full variable domain (outside the CDR3, taken from reference TRBV7-8 and TRBJ2-2): GAGVSQSPRYKVAKRGQDVALRCDPISGHVSLFWYQQALGQGPEFLTYFQNEAQLDKSGLPSDRFFAERPEGSVSTLKIQRTQQEDSAVYLCASILLGGRVTGELFFGEGSRLTVL.

The chain links TRBV25-1 to TRBJ1-4, with a tentative D call TRBD1 (5 bases). CDR1 is MGHDK and CDR2 is SYGVNS in the germline V gene. The CDR3 consists of 15 residues. Trimming cost V 3 bases and J 8 bases, with 16 bases left between them. The CDR3 coding sequence is TGTGCCAGCAGTGATACTCGGACATATACCGAAAAACTGTTTTTT. Protein: CASSDTRTYTEKLFF.

This clone was picked up a small number of times. The chain carries TRBV19 and TRBJ2-1; 7 nucleotides agree with TRBD2. The V and J ends lost 6 bases and 4 bases, in that order; junction bases with no gene match: 6. Germline V lookup: CDR1 LNHDA, CDR2 SQIVND (reference sequence). The CDR3 sequence is 14 residues long. For the CDR3, the DNA is TGTGCCAGTAGGCCAGGCGGGAGATACAATGAGCAGTTCTTC. This encodes CASRPGGRYNEQFF.

The chain couples TRBV10-3 to TRBJ2-1; 8 bases match TRBD2. There are 15 residues in the CDR3. With V trimmed by 2 bases and J by 5 bases, 5 bases remained unmatched. The germline V gene encodes CDR1 ENHRY and CDR2 SYGVKD. The CDR3 protein is CAISELAGGNNEQFF. The CDR3 region has the DNA TGTGCCATCAGTGAGCTCGCGGGAGGCAACAATGAGCAGTTCTTC.

CDR3 in amino acids: CASTGTTSYEQYF. CDR3 coding DNA: TGTGCCAGCACCGGGACTACATCCTACGAGCAGTACTTC. This chain connects TRBV6-5 to TRBJ2-7; the match to TRBD2 covers 7 bases. V shed 7 bases, J shed 1 base, and the junction held 4 bases outside the gene matches. The length of the CDR3 is 13 residues. CDR1 and CDR2 from the germline V gene are MNHEY and SVGAGI.

The chain recombines TRBV2 with TRBJ2-7; 7 positions match TRBD2. Trimming cost V 8 bases and J 1 base; bases outside gene matches: 8. CDR1 SNHLY and CDR2 FYNNEI come from the germline V gene. The CDR3 spans 14 residues. The CDR3 here is CASRSGTSSYEQYF. The CDR3 nucleotides read TGTGCCAGCCGGAGCGGGACCAGTTCCTACGAGCAGTACTTC.

V usage is TRBV7-2 and J usage is TRBJ2-2, with TRBD1 identical over 8 bases. Looked up from germline, CDR1 is SGHTA and CDR2 is FQGNSA. The CDR3 is made up of 16 amino acids. With V trimmed by 5 bases and J by 0 bases, 5 bases remained unmatched. CDR3 sequence reads: CASSTRTGTNTGELFF. The CDR3 DNA is TGTGCCAGCAGCACCCGGACAGGGACGAACACCGGGGAGCTGTTTTTT.

The chain recombines TRBV30 with TRBJ2-7; 7 bases are a match to TRBD1. This CDR3 is 13 amino acids long. J gave up 4 bases and V 8 bases, and 11 bases lay outside the gene matches. Germline V lookup: CDR1 GTSNPN, CDR2 SVGIG (reference sequence). The CDR3 is CAGTRDSSYEQYF. The CDR3 coding sequence is TGTGCCGGCACCCGGGACAGCTCATACGAGCAGTACTTC.

This chain links TRBV28 with TRBJ2-5, with TRBD1 matching 8 bases. The germline V gene has CDR1 MDHEN and CDR2 SYDVKM. V dropped 6 bases and J dropped 5; count of bases not matched to a gene: 11. The CDR3 is 15 residues long. The CDR3 coding sequence is TGTGCCAGCAGAACCCTTCAGGGGGCGCGGGAGACCCAGTACTTC. As protein: CASRTLQGARETQYF.

Points on this clone: This CDR3 is also generated by other DNA sequences in the sample. This chain uses TRBV9 with TRBJ2-1; D is possibly TRBD2 (6 bases). With 0 bases removed from V and 4 bases from J, the gap between germline ends came to 11 bases. The CDR3 contains 15 residues. Germline-derived CDR1 and CDR2 are SGDLS and YYNGEE. The CDR3 region is CASSVGSGSYNEQFF. In DNA form, the CDR3 reads TGTGCCAGCAGCGTAGGCAGCGGGTCATACAATGAGCAGTTCTTC.

The chain links TRBV7-9 to TRBJ2-7; D remains unclear. Between the trimmed V and J ends, which lost 5 bases and 6 bases, there was a span of 17 bases. This CDR3 region has 14 residues. Per germline, CDR1 SEHNR and CDR2 FQNEAQ (reference sequence). The CDR3 DNA reads TGTGCCAGCAGCCCTGGGCCAGTAACCGTCGAGCAGTACTTC. Protein sequence: CASSPGPVTVEQYF.

The CDR3 coding sequence is TGTGCCAGCAGCGTACTAGCGGAACAAGAGACCCAGTACTTC. It yields the protein CASSVLAEQETQYF. The chain couples TRBV9 to TRBJ2-5; 7 nucleotides line up with TRBD2. This CDR3 is 14 amino acids long. The V segment lost 1 base and the J segment 2 bases; nucleotides outside the gene matches: 2. Per the germline V gene, CDR1 is SGDLS and CDR2 is YYNGEE. Supplemented by reference TRBV9 and TRBJ2-5, the full variable domain reads DSGVTQTPKHLITATGQRVTLRCSPRSGDLSVYWYQQSLDQGLQFLIQYYNGEERAKGNILERFSAQQFPDLHSELNLSSLELGDSALYFCASSVLAEQETQYFGPGTRLLVL.

The chain combines TRBV7-3 with TRBJ2-3, with 13 bases matching TRBD2. CDR1 is SGHTA, CDR2 FQGTGA, per germline. The trim removed 0 bases at V and 6 bases at J, leaving 3 bases unmatched. The CDR3 contains 16 residues. Here the CDR3 reads CASSLTRLAGGDTQYF. For the CDR3, the DNA is TGTGCCAGCAGCTTAACGAGACTAGCGGGAGGCGATACGCAGTATTTT.

The chain is built from TRBV20-1 and TRBJ2-7; D may be TRBD1 (6 bases). Germline CDR1 DFQATT, CDR2 SNEGSKA (reference sequence). V was clipped by 6 bases and J by 1 base, with 7 bases between them. CDR3 size: 11 residues. Here the CDR3 reads CSAGTSYEQYF. DNA for the CDR3: TGCAGTGCCGGGACATCCTACGAGCAGTACTTC.